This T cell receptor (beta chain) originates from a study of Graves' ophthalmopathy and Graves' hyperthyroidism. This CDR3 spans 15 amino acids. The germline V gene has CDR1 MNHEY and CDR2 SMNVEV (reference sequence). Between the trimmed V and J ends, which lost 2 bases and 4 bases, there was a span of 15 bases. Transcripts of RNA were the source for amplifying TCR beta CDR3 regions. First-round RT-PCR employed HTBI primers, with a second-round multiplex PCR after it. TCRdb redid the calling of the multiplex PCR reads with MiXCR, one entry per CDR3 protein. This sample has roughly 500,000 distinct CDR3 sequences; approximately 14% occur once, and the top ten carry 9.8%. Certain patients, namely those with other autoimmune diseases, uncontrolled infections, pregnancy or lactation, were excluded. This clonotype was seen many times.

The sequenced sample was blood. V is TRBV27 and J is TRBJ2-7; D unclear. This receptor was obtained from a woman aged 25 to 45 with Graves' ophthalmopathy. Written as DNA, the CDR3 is TGTGCCAGCAGTTTAAATCCCCAGCTTACGTACGAGCAGTACTTC. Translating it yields CASSLNPQLTYEQYF.